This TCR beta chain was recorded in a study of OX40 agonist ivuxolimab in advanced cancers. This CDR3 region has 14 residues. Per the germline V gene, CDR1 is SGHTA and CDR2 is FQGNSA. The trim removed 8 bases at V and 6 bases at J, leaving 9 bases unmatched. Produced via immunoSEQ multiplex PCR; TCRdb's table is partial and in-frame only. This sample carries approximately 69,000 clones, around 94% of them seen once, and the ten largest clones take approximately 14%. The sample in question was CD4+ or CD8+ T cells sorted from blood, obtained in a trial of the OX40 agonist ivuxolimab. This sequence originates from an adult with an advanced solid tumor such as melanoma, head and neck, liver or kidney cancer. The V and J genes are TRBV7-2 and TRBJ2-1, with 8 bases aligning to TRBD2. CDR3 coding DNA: TGTGCCAGCGCGGGGGGCCTTGTTTTCAATGAGCAGTTCTTC. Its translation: CASAGGLVFNEQFF.